This TCR beta chain was sequenced during a study of blood T cell repertoires in COVID-19. Looking at the study overall: Both acute and convalescent COVID-19 samples were obtained from the United States, Italy and Spain. PBMCs, B-cell-depleted T cells, or T cells provided the cDNA or gDNA that made up the material.

This clone was counted a few times. In the original analysis: From reference gene primer amplification, estimates of nucleated cell counts were derived. The assay was immunoSEQ multiplex PCR, and TCRdb's table has in-frame clones only and misses some. Clone size and V and J calls were adopted from that table, with D and trimming inferred from the DNA. The repertoire consists of 65,000 to 95,000 clones, with 60% to 85% occurring once and the leading ten covering approximately 15%. Sequencing was carried out using peripheral blood. This receptor was taken from a human donor in a cohort sampled during active COVID-19.

CDR3 nucleotide sequence: TGTGCCAGCAGCCAAGATAGGGGCGGGGGCGCGGACTATGGCTACACCTTC. Protein product: CASSQDRGGGADYGYTF. V and J are TRBV4-2 and TRBJ1-2; tentative D call: TRBD1 (6 bases). Deletions cut 0 bases from V and 3 bases from J, with 17 bases between. Germline V gene sequence: CDR1 LGHNA, CDR2 YNFKEQ. The CDR3 runs 17 residues.